Presented here are 30 T cell receptor beta chains from one specimen sequenced in a study of control samples from healthy donors and cancer patients. TCRdb's table, derived via immunoSEQ multiplex PCR, lists solely in-frame clones and lacks some. The data contain 130,000 to 150,000 clones, roughly 92% of them singletons. Sequencing input: blood. These receptors were taken from a young man in good health.

The rearrangement uses TRBV27 and TRBJ2-1; D remains ambiguous. This CDR3 spans 13 amino acids. Trimming shortened V by 5 bases and J by 8 bases, and 13 bases separated the two germline ends. Looked up from germline, CDR1 is MNHEY and CDR2 is SMNVEV (reference sequence). CDR3 sequence (DNA): TGTGCCAGCAGTGATGGCGACCTGGATGAGCAGTTCTTC. Translated, it gives CASSDGDLDEQFF.

The rearrangement uses TRBV7-8 and TRBJ2-4; 7 bases fit TRBD1. V shed 5 bases and J 8 bases; nucleotides not matched to a gene: 6. This CDR3 has 13 residues. Per germline, CDR1 SGHVS and CDR2 FQNEAQ. CDR3 nucleotides: TGTGCCAGCAGCCGACAGGGTCTGGACATTCAGTACTTC. It codes for CASSRQGLDIQYF.

This clone has more than one count but fewer than ten. The chain couples TRBV24-1 to TRBJ1-6, with D hard to call. Trimming stripped 7 bases from V and 7 bases from J, with 10 bases between. Germline-derived CDR1 and CDR2 are KGHDR and SFDVKD. The CDR3 runs 13 residues. CDR3 in amino acids: CATRAGVNSPLHF. CDR3 nucleotide sequence: TGTGCCACCAGAGCCGGGGTAAATTCACCCCTCCACTTT.

This clone was seen a handful of times. The V call is TRBV19, the J call TRBJ1-2; D is ambiguous. V was shortened by 6 bases and J by 0 bases, with 20 bases between the two germline ends. The CDR3 totals 17 residues. Germline V gene sequence: CDR1 LNHDA, CDR2 SQIVND (reference sequence). The CDR3 DNA reads as TGTGCCAGTAGGCTTCAACCGGGCCCAACAGCTAACTATGGCTACACCTTC. It translates to CASRLQPGPTANYGYTF.

V and J are TRBV3-1 (or the pseudogene TRBV3-2) and TRBJ1-1; unclear D gene. This CDR3 region has 14 residues. Deletions cut 2 bases from V and 0 bases from J, with 7 bases between. The germline V gene encodes CDR1 LGHDT and CDR2 YNNKEL (reference sequence). The CDR3 region is CASSQIAMNTEAFF. The DNA of the CDR3 is TGTGCCAGCAGCCAAATAGCCATGAACACTGAAGCTTTCTTT.

This chain joins TRBV7-9 and TRBJ1-4; D call uncertain. Trimming shortened V by 1 base and J by 0 bases, and 9 bases separated the two germline ends. Germline V gives CDR1 SEHNR, CDR2 FQNEAQ (reference sequence). This CDR3 spans 16 amino acids. The CDR3 region is CASSLGGSATNEKLFF. The DNA of the CDR3 is TGTGCCAGCAGCTTAGGCGGATCTGCAACTAATGAAAAACTGTTTTTT.

CDR3 residues: CASSFEKRGGSYEQYF. The DNA for the CDR3 is TGTGCCAGCAGCTTCGAGAAGAGGGGGGGTTCCTACGAGCAGTACTTC. The chain recombines TRBV11-3 with TRBJ2-7; TRBD2 is a possible D gene (7 bases). The CDR3 spans 16 residues. Germline V gene sequence: CDR1 SGHNT, CDR2 YENEEA. V lost 3 bases and J 1 base, leaving 16 bases between the germline ends.

The chain employs TRBV29-1 and TRBJ2-7, with a possible D match to TRBD2 (6 bases). Germline V CDR1 and CDR2: SQVTM, ANQGSEA. The CDR3 has 12 residues. The V gene lost 4 bases and the J gene lost 6 bases, with 13 bases spanning the gap. The CDR3 loop reads CSVGLGVLEQYF. The CDR3 DNA is TGCAGCGTTGGACTAGGAGTCCTCGAGCAGTACTTC.

The chain is built from TRBV6-1 and TRBJ2-1; D is possibly TRBD2 (5 bases). CDR3 length: 18 amino acids. The germline CDR1 and CDR2 sequences are MNHNS and SASEGT. Trimming took off 4 bases at V and 0 bases at J, with 19 bases between the two ends. The CDR3 DNA is TGTGCCAGCAGTGGAACGAAAACGGGAACCTTCTCCTACAATGAGCAGTTCTTC. This gives the protein CASSGTKTGTFSYNEQFF.

This clone was found once. The rearrangement joins TRBV7-8 to TRBJ1-5; D is undetermined. Germline CDR1 is SGHVS and CDR2 is FQNEAQ. The CDR3 length is 17 residues. V was pared by 5 bases and J by 0 bases, with 17 bases between. The CDR3 bases are TGTGCCAGCAGCCCCCCAGAGGGAACATATAGCAATCAGCCCCAGCATTTT. Translating gives CASSPPEGTYSNQPQHF.

The chain carries TRBV5-1 and TRBJ2-3, with D possibly TRBD1 on 6 matching bases. Germline V lookup: CDR1 SGHRS, CDR2 YFSETQ. The V and J ends lost 3 bases and 4 bases respectively, with 15 bases between them. This CDR3 contains 15 residues. In DNA form, the CDR3 reads TGCGCCAGCAGCTCCGGTCACAGGGCAGCAGATACGCAGTATTTT. Encoded protein: CASSSGHRAADTQYF. The full variable domain, in which reference TRBV5-1 and TRBJ2-3 provide the parts outside the CDR3, is KAGVTQTPRYLIKTRGQQVTLSCSPISGHRSVSWYQQTPGQGLQFLFEYFSETQRNKGNFPGRFSGRQFSNSRSEMNVSTLELGDSALYLCASSSGHRAADTQYFGPGTRLTVL.

V gene TRBV30 combines with J gene TRBJ1-5, with D unclear. CDR1 is GTSNPN, CDR2 SVGIG, per germline (reference sequence). The length of the CDR3 is 15 residues. Trimming stripped 1 base from V and 0 bases from J, with 10 bases between. The CDR3 is CAWSDRRNSNQPQHF. The CDR3 nucleotides read TGTGCCTGGAGTGATCGACGGAATAGCAATCAGCCCCAGCATTTT.

This clone was detected a few times. The chain has TRBV15 and TRBJ2-1; 14 nucleotides line up with TRBD2. CDR1 and CDR2 (germline): LNHNV, YYDKDF (reference sequence). The CDR3 totals 16 residues. V shed 4 bases, J shed 10 bases, and the junction held 9 bases outside the gene matches. The CDR3 nucleotides are TGTGCCACCAGCACCGGGACTAGCGGGAGTATAGAGGAGCAGTTCTTC. It encodes CATSTGTSGSIEEQFF.

In its sample, this clone was seen once. The chain links TRBV28 to TRBJ1-4; the D gene is possibly TRBD1 (5 bases). The germline V and J ends were trimmed by 3 bases and 10 bases, with 15 bases remaining between them. This CDR3 is 14 amino acids long. The germline gives CDR1 MDHEN, CDR2 SYDVKM. The CDR3 spells CASSFKLLGGKLFF. The CDR3 bases are TGTGCCAGCAGTTTTAAGCTATTGGGGGGAAAACTGTTTTTT. The variable domain in full, with the rest retrieved from reference TRBV28 and TRBJ1-4, is DVKVTQSSRYLVKRTGEKVFLECVQDMDHENMFWYRQDPGLGLRLIYFSYDVKMKEKGDIPEGYSVSREKKERFSLILESASTNQTSMYLCASSFKLLGGKLFFGSGTQLSVL.

The rearrangement links TRBV13 to TRBJ2-5; D is unclear. The CDR3 runs to 13 residues. Deletions cut 4 bases from V and 9 bases from J, with 15 bases between. The germline V gene has CDR1 PRHDT and CDR2 FYEKMQ (reference sequence). CDR3 loop: CASSYDRETAQYF. CDR3 DNA: TGTGCCAGCAGCTACGATAGGGAAACGGCCCAGTACTTC.

The chain has TRBV11-3 and TRBJ1-1; 12 nucleotides line up with TRBD1. Germline V gene sequence: CDR1 SGHNT, CDR2 YENEEA. V trimming: 6 bases; J trimming: 4 bases; junction bases outside the gene matches: 6. The CDR3 totals 15 residues. The CDR3 sequence is CASRRDRGQGTEAFF. CDR3 bases: TGTGCCAGCAGAAGGGACAGGGGGCAGGGCACTGAAGCTTTCTTT.

The chain combines TRBV10-3 with TRBJ1-2, with D tentatively TRBD1 (5 bases). CDR3 length equals 15 residues. Trimming took 0 bases from V and 4 from J, leaving 12 bases between them. Germline CDR1 ENHRY, CDR2 SYGVKD. CDR3 region: CAISESLGVSYGYTF. CDR3 nucleotides: TGTGCCATCAGTGAGTCGTTAGGGGTCTCCTATGGCTACACCTTC.

The rearrangement links TRBV18 to TRBJ1-1; 7 bases are a match to TRBD1. The CDR3 loop spans 14 amino acids. Trimming cost V 4 bases and J 3 bases; bases outside gene matches: 5. Per the germline V gene, CDR1 is KGHSH and CDR2 is LQKENI. For the CDR3, the DNA is TGTGCCAGCTCACTGACAGGGCGTGACACTGAAGCTTTCTTT. As protein: CASSLTGRDTEAFF.

J is TRBJ2-2 and V is TRBV27; 7 bases match TRBD2. V lost 6 bases and J lost 5; bases outside the gene matches: 9. The V gene's germline CDR1 is MNHEY and CDR2 SMNVEV (reference sequence). The CDR3 consists of 15 residues. CDR3 region: CASRRRETLTGELFF. The CDR3, as DNA: TGTGCCAGCAGAAGGCGGGAGACGTTAACCGGGGAGCTGTTTTTT.

Here the CDR3 reads CASSRARVEETQYF. CDR3 nucleotide sequence: TGTGCCAGCTCACGTGCTAGGGTTGAGGAGACCCAGTACTTC. The chain employs TRBV18 and TRBJ2-5; D is unresolved. This CDR3 contains 14 residues. Trimming removed 4 bases at V and 5 bases at J, with 14 bases between. Germline-derived CDR1 and CDR2 are KGHSH and LQKENI.

The rearrangement joins TRBV4-1 to TRBJ2-7; D gene ambiguous. Trimming removed 4 bases from V and 0 bases from J, with 19 bases in between. CDR1 MGHRA and CDR2 YSYEKL come from the germline V gene. This CDR3 is built from 17 residues. In nucleotides, the CDR3 is TGCGCCAGCAGCCGCTCTTTGAAGGAAATAAACTCCTACGAGCAGTACTTC. As protein: CASSRSLKEINSYEQYF.

This clone was recorded only once. This sequence joins TRBV3-1 (or the pseudogene TRBV3-2) and TRBJ2-7; perhaps TRBD2 as D (6 bases). CDR3 size: 14 residues. In germline, CDR1 is LGHDT, CDR2 YNNKEL (reference sequence). V lost 5 bases to trimming and J lost 4 bases, with 15 bases between them. CDR3 sequence: CASSTPGLPYEQYF. As DNA, the CDR3 is TGTGCCAGCAGCACGCCGGGACTCCCATACGAGCAGTACTTC.

CDR3 in DNA: TGTGCCAGCTCACCACCCTCGAGTCCGTACAATGAGCAGTTCTTC. Amino acids: CASSPPSSPYNEQFF. The V and J genes are TRBV18 and TRBJ2-1; D gene unclear. V lost 0 bases and J lost 4, with 10 bases in between. Germline V CDR1 and CDR2: KGHSH, LQKENI. The CDR3 is made up of 15 amino acids.

The chain recombines TRBV6-5 with TRBJ2-1; TRBD2 matches at 7 bases. Losses at the gene ends were 7 bases for V and 6 bases for J; bases not matched to a gene: 12. Germline V gene data show CDR1 as MNHEY and CDR2 as SVGAGI. The CDR3 loop spans 15 amino acids. CDR3: CASIPIEASGNEQFF. For the CDR3, the DNA is TGTGCCAGCATCCCGATCGAGGCTAGCGGCAATGAGCAGTTCTTC.

This chain joins TRBV10-2 and TRBJ2-3; either TRBD1 or TRBD2 may fit D (5 bases each). The CDR3 contains 17 residues. The germline V gene encodes CDR1 WSHSY and CDR2 SAAADI. Trimming pared 10 bases from V and 2 bases from J, leaving 25 bases between. Here the CDR3 DNA reads TGCGCCACCAAGTCGATTCGGGACCACCCTTACACAGATACGCAGTATTTT. Residues: CATKSIRDHPYTDTQYF.

A single count supports this clone. The chain uses TRBV27 and TRBJ2-3; tentative D call: TRBD1 (5 bases). In germline, CDR1 is MNHEY, CDR2 SMNVEV (reference sequence). Between the trimmed V and J ends, which lost 4 bases and 0 bases, there was a span of 11 bases. CDR3 length: 15 amino acids. The CDR3 protein is CASSSRYRSTDTQYF. DNA of the CDR3: TGTGCCAGCAGTTCGCGATACAGGAGCACAGATACGCAGTATTTT.

This chain links TRBV28 with TRBJ2-1; TRBD2 aligns across 7 bases. V dropped 2 bases and J dropped 2; count of bases not matched to a gene: 3. Per the germline V gene, CDR1 is MDHEN and CDR2 is SYDVKM. The CDR3 totals 15 residues. The CDR3 here is CASSLGGRTYNEQFF. In nucleotides, the CDR3 is TGTGCCAGCAGTTTAGGCGGGAGAACCTACAATGAGCAGTTCTTC.

The chain employs TRBV2 and TRBJ2-5; D not certain. The CDR3 covers 12 residues. Trimming stripped 4 bases from V and 2 bases from J, with 5 bases between. Germline CDR1 and CDR2: SNHLY and FYNNEI. The CDR3 nucleotides read TGTGCCAGCAGTGCAGGACAAGAGACCCAGTACTTC. Its translation is CASSAGQETQYF.

V and J are TRBV4-1 and TRBJ2-1, with 10 nucleotides matching TRBD2. V shed 0 bases and J 6 bases; nucleotides not matched to a gene: 17. The CDR3 totals 20 residues. Germline values: CDR1 MGHRA, CDR2 YSYEKL. CDR3: CASSQDSPSGSVSFGNEQFF. The CDR3 coding sequence is TGCGCCAGCAGCCAAGATAGTCCTAGCGGGAGTGTATCGTTCGGCAATGAGCAGTTCTTC.

The gene calls are TRBV30 and TRBJ2-7; no definite D call. This CDR3 contains 11 residues. The ends were cut back, 1 base at V and 3 bases at J, with 4 bases in the middle. Per germline, CDR1 GTSNPN and CDR2 SVGIG (reference sequence). The CDR3 region is CAWSGDYEQYF. CDR3 nucleotide sequence: TGTGCCTGGAGTGGTGACTACGAGCAGTACTTC.